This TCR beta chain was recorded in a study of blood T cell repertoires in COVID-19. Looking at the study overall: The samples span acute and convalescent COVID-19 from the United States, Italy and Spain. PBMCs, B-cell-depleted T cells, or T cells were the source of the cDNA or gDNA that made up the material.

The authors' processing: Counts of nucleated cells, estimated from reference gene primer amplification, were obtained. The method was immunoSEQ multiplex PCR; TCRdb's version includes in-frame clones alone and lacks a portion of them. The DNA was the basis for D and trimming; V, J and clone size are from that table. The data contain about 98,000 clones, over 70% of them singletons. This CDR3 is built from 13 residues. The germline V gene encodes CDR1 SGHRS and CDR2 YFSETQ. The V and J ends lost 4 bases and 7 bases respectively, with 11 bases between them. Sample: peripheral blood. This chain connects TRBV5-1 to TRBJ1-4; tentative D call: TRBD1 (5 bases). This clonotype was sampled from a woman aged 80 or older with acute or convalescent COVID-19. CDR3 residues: CASSPLGGEKLFF. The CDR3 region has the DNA TGCGCCAGCAGCCCCCTCGGGGGTGAAAAACTGTTTTTT.